This TCR beta chain was recovered during a study of blood T cell repertoires in COVID-19. Study-level background: Acute and convalescent COVID-19 samples came from the United States, Italy and Spain. In each case, the material was cDNA or gDNA derived from T cells, B-cell-depleted T cells, or PBMCs.

Deletions cut 0 bases from V and 3 bases from J, with 9 bases between. Per the germline V gene, CDR1 is SGHNT and CDR2 is YYREEE (reference sequence). There are 15 residues in the CDR3. In the authors' workflow: Reference gene primer amplification in the assay estimated nucleated cell counts. This table comes from immunoSEQ multiplex PCR, and its TCRdb copy is limited to in-frame clones, with some not included. V and J calls and clone size are copied from that table; D and trimming were computed from the DNA. Of around 66,000 clones listed, around 77% are singletons. This clone was counted a few times.

The chain links TRBV5-4 to TRBJ2-2; D gene ambiguous. Sample: peripheral blood. The TCR originated in a human donor in a cohort sampled during active COVID-19. The CDR3 is CASSLDSLYTGELFF. The CDR3, as DNA: TGTGCCAGCAGCTTGGATTCACTATACACCGGGGAGCTGTTTTTT.